A selection of T cell receptor beta chains follows, all from one sample in a study of early T cells in non-severe SARS-CoV-2 infection. TCRdb re-called the 5' RACE reads through MiXCR, storing one row per CDR3 protein. The sample comprises 25,000 to 30,000 distinct CDR3 sequences, roughly 5.4% of which are singletons, and more than 0.7% rests with the top ten. Sequencing input: whole blood. The receptors were sampled from an adult who was a healthcare worker with PCR-confirmed SARS-CoV-2 infection or an uninfected control (not recorded which). Each CDR3 is given with its conserved first and last residue. Fields, in order: D gene, V gene, J gene, clone size, CDR3 DNA, CDR3 protein. D genes are given only for firm matches. The listing skips clone size in some rows; elsewhere it reads once, few, many or a size class.

-	TRBV27	TRBJ2-1	many	TGTGCCAGCAGTTTTGATTTCACTCAAAGCTCCTACAATGAGCAGTTCTTC	CASSFDFTQSSYNEQFF
TRBD1	TRBV20-1	TRBJ2-7	many	TGCAGTGCCAGGCGGGACAGGGGCGAGCAGTACTTC	CSARRDRGEQYF
TRBD1	TRBV29-1	TRBJ1-1	many	TGCAGCGTCGGTAGAATACAGGGGGACACTGAAGCTTTCTTT	CSVGRIQGDTEAFF
-	TRBV7-2	TRBJ2-5	-	TGTGCCAGCAGCTTAGTGGAGACCCAGTACTTC	CASSLVETQYF
-	TRBV2	TRBJ2-2	medium-sized	TGTGCCAGCAGTGAAGACGGGTCCTCCGGGGGGGAGCTGTTTTTT	CASSEDGSSGGELFF
-	TRBV5-1	TRBJ2-2	-	TGCGCCAGCAGCTTGGCAAAAGGGCCCGGGGAGCTGTTTTTT	CASSLAKGPGELFF
TRBD2	TRBV27	TRBJ2-7	-	TGTGCCAGCGGAAGGGAGGGGAGTGAGGGGCCCTACGAGCAGTACTTC	CASGREGSEGPYEQYF
-	TRBV11-2	TRBJ1-1	-	TGTGCCAGCAGACGAATGAACACTGAAGCTTTCTTT	CASRRMNTEAFF
-	TRBV5-1	TRBJ1-2	many	TGCGCCAGCAGCCCGGGCCTGTTGGTGTACTATGGCTACACCTTC	CASSPGLLVYYGYTF
-	TRBV7-9	TRBJ2-5	many	TGTGCCAGCAGCGACACAAACCAAGAGACCCAGTACTTC	CASSDTNQETQYF
-	TRBV7-2	TRBJ2-7	many	TGTGCCAGCACCCCACCGGCCGCCTACGAGCAGTACTTC	CASTPPAAYEQYF
-	TRBV29-1	TRBJ1-1	medium-sized	TGCAGCGTTGGAAGACAGGAAGCTTTCTTT	CSVGRQEAFF
TRBD2	TRBV6-5	TRBJ2-2	-	TGTGCCAGCAGCTCACGAACTAGCGGGAGGGGCACCGGGGAGCTGTTTTTT	CASSSRTSGRGTGELFF
TRBD2	TRBV6-5	TRBJ2-1	-	TGTGCCAGCAGCTCCGGGACTAGCGGGAGGTTTGATGAGCAGTTCTTC	CASSSGTSGRFDEQFF
-	TRBV5-4	TRBJ1-2	many	TGTGCCAGCAGCTCGACGTTGACAGCCGCTAACTATGGCTACACCTTC	CASSSTLTAANYGYTF
TRBD1	TRBV6-6	TRBJ1-3	-	TGTGCCAGCAGTTGGGACAGGGTGGCCGGAAACACCATATATTTT	CASSWDRVAGNTIYF
-	TRBV11-2	TRBJ2-1	many	TGTGCCAGCAGCTTAGACGGAGGGGCCTACAATGAGCAGTTCTTC	CASSLDGGAYNEQFF
-	TRBV28	TRBJ2-7	-	TGTGCCAGCAGTTTACTCAGGGTGAGATCCGAGCAGTACTTC	CASSLLRVRSEQYF
TRBD1	TRBV10-3	TRBJ2-5	-	TGTGCCATCAGACCGCAGGGGGATCAAGAGACCCAGTACTTC	CAIRPQGDQETQYF
-	TRBV2	TRBJ2-5	-	TGTGCCAGCAGTGCCGTGGACAGACAAGAGACCCAGTACTTC	CASSAVDRQETQYF
-	TRBV25-1	TRBJ2-7	many	TGTGCCAGCAGTGAATATCTCCGAGAGCAGTACTTC	CASSEYLREQYF
TRBD2	TRBV28	TRBJ2-1	-	TGTGCCAGCAGCTCTGGGACTAGCGGGAGCTCCTACAATGAGCAGTTCTTC	CASSSGTSGSSYNEQFF
TRBD2	TRBV28	TRBJ2-1	many	TGTGCCAGCAGTTCAGGACTAGTAGGATTTGATGAGTTCTTC	CASSSGLVGFDEFF
TRBD1	TRBV20-1	TRBJ2-2	many	TGCAGTGCTAAAGGGACAGGGGACACCGGGGAGCTGTTTTTT	CSAKGTGDTGELFF
-	TRBV9	TRBJ1-5	many	TGTGCCAGCAGTCGGGGCGTTTATCAGCCCCAGCATTTT	CASSRGVYQPQHF
-	TRBV12-5	TRBJ1-5	many	TGTGCTAGTGGCTGGGACCACTCTAGCAATCAGCCCCAGCATTTT	CASGWDHSSNQPQHF
-	TRBV7-9	TRBJ1-2	many	TGTGCCAGCAGCTCGGACAGCCCTTCTAACTATGGCTACACCTTC	CASSSDSPSNYGYTF
TRBD2	TRBV12-3/TRBV12-4	TRBJ2-7	few	TGTGCCAGCAGTTTGGGAGCGGGGGGCTTCTACGAGCAGTACTTC	CASSLGAGGFYEQYF
-	TRBV6-5	TRBJ1-2	many	TGTGCCAGCAGTTACGGGCAGAAAGCATATGGCTACACCTTC	CASSYGQKAYGYTF
-	TRBV27	TRBJ1-5	-	TGTGCCAGCAGGTCCAGGGTCAGCCAGCCCCAGCATTTT	CASRSRVSQPQHF
-	TRBV7-9	TRBJ2-1	many	TGTGCCAGCAGCTTAGCTCCGGGAAACAATGAGCAGTTCTTC	CASSLAPGNNEQFF
TRBD2	TRBV11-2	TRBJ2-7	few	TGTGCCAGCAGCTTAAATTTTCCGGGACTAGCGGGAGACTACGAGCAGTACTTC	CASSLNFPGLAGDYEQYF
TRBD2	TRBV4-1	TRBJ2-2	-	TGCGCCAGCAGCCAAGGGACTGGGGTGCCCGAGCGGGGAAGGAACACCGGGGAGCTGTTTTTT	CASSQGTGVPERGRNTGELFF